The clone carrying this T cell receptor (beta chain) was seen at least ten times. Antigen specificity is unknown. Via MiXCR, TCRdb re-called the 5' RACE reads, giving one row per CDR3 protein. The data hold about 240,000 distinct CDR3 sequences, with around 7.8% observed a single time. The data are from a study of CD8 T cells in ankylosing spondylitis. Trimming shortened V by 3 bases and J by 8 bases, and 13 bases separated the two germline ends. The CDR3 runs 13 residues. Study-wide findings and caveats: Reportedly, disease-linked clones are significantly enriched in ankylosing spondylitis patients' matched synovial fluid.

The specimen was blood, either unsorted or a sorted T cell fraction (not recorded which). This sequence originates from a male donor with ankylosing spondylitis or in good health (not recorded which). The V gene is TRBV12-3 or TRBV12-4, the J gene TRBJ1-2, with D possibly being TRBD1 (5 bases). The CDR3 DNA follows: TGTGCCAGCAGTTTCTTTGGGGGTGAGGGCTACACCTTC. Translation gives CASSFFGGEGYTF.